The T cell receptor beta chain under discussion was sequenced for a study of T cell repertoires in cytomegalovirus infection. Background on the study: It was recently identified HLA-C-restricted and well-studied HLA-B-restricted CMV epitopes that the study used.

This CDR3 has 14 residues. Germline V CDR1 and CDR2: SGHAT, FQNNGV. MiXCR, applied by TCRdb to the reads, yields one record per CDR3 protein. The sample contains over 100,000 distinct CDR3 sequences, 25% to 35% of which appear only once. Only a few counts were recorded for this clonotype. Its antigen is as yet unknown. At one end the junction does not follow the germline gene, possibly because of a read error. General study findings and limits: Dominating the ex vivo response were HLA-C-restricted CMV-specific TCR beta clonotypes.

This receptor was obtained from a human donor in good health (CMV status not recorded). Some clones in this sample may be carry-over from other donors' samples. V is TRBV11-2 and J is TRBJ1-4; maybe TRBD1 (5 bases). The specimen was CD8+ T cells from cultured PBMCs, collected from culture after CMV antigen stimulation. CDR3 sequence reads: CASSLEAGNGKLFF. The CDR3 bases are TGTGCCAGCAGCTTAGAGGCAGGGAATGGAAAACTGTTTTTT. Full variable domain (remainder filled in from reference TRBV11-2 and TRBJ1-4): EAGVAQSPRYKIIEKRQSVAFWCNPISGHATLYWYQQILGQGPKLLIQFQNNGVVDDSQLPKDRFSAERLKGVDSTLKIQPAKLEDSAVYLCASSLEAGNGKLFFGSGTQLSVL.